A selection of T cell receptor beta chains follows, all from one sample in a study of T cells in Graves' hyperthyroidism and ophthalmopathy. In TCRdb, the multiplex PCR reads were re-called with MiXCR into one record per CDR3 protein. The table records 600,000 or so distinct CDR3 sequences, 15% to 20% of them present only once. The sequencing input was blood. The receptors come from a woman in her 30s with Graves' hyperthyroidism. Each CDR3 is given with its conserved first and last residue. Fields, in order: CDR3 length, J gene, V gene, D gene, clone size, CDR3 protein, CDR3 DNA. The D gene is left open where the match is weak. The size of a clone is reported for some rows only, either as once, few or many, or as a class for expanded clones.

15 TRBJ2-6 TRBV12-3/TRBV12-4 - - CASSLLRPGANVLTF TGTGCCAGCAGTTTATTGAGGCCTGGGGCCAACGTCCTGACTTTC
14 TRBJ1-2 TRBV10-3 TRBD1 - CAISASGGGLGYTF TGTGCCATCAGTGCGTCAGGGGGAGGGCTTGGCTACACCTTC
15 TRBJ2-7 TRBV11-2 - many CASSLGPGPAWEQYF TGTGCCAGCAGCTTAGGGCCGGGCCCCGCATGGGAGCAGTACTTC
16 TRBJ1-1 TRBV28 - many CASSLWTGSMNTEAFF TGTGCCAGCAGTTTATGGACAGGAAGCATGAACACTGAAGCTTTCTTT
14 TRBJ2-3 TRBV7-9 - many CASSLSSVTDTQYF TGTGCCAGCAGCTTAAGCTCCGTCACAGATACGCAGTATTTT
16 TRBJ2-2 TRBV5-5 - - CASSLPPGMVTGELFF TGTGCCAGCAGCTTGCCCCCGGGGATGGTTACCGGGGAGCTGTTTTTT
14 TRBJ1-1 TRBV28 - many CASSYGPWGTEAFF TGTGCCAGCAGTTACGGACCCTGGGGCACTGAAGCTTTCTTT
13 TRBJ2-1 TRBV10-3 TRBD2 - CAMSGTSLNEQFF TGTGCCATGTCGGGGACTAGCCTCAATGAGCAGTTCTTC
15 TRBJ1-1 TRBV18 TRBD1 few CASSPLTGENTEAFF TGTGCCAGCTCACCATTGACAGGGGAGAACACTGAAGCTTTCTTT
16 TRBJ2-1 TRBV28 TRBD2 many CASRIPLAGEVDEQFF TGTGCCAGCAGAATCCCCCTAGCGGGAGAGGTCGATGAGCAGTTCTTC
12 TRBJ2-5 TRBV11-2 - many CASSLRVETQYF TGTGCCAGCAGCTTACGGGTCGAGACCCAGTACTTC
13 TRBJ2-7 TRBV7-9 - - CASSRKERNEQYF TGTGCCAGCAGCCGAAAAGAGCGGAACGAGCAGTACTTC
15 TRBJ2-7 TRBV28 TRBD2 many CASSFAAGVNYEQYF TGTGCCAGCAGTTTTGCAGCGGGAGTTAACTACGAGCAGTACTTC
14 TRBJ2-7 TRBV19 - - CASSMARGTYEQYF TGTGCCAGTAGTATGGCCAGGGGAACCTACGAGCAGTACTTC
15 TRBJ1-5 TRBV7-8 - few CASSLRSLHTQPQHF TGTGCCAGCAGCTTAAGGTCACTCCACACTCAGCCCCAGCATTTT
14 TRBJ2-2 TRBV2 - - CASKSSSETGELFF TGTGCCAGCAAGTCTAGTAGCGAAACCGGGGAGCTGTTTTTT
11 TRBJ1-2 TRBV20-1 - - CSAYRDYGYTF TGCAGTGCTTACCGGGACTATGGCTACACCTTC
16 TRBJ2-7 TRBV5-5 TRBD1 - CASSLTRGQIPYEQYF TGTGCCAGCAGCCTAACCAGGGGGCAAATACCCTACGAGCAGTACTTC
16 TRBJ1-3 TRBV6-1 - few CASSERSLVAGNTIYF TGTGCCAGCAGTGAGCGCAGTTTGGTGGCTGGAAACACCATATATTTT
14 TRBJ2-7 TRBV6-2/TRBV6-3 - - CASSYSPPSYEQYF TGTGCCAGCAGTTACTCGCCACCTAGCTACGAGCAGTACTTC
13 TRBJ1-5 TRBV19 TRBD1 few CASTGGPNQPQHF TGTGCCAGTACAGGGGGCCCCAATCAGCCCCAGCATTTT
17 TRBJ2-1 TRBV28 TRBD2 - CASSSPGLSGRAGEQFF TGTGCCAGCAGTTCTCCGGGCTTATCGGGGAGGGCCGGGGAGCAGTTCTTC
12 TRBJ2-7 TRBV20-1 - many CSANTRTYEQYF TGCAGTGCTAACACCCGAACCTACGAGCAGTACTTC
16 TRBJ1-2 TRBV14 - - CASSQQTGPPWYGYTF TGTGCCAGCAGCCAACAAACCGGACCGCCTTGGTATGGCTACACCTTC
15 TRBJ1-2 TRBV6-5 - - CASSYFGGAAVGYTF TGTGCCAGCAGTTACTTTGGGGGGGCGGCAGTTGGCTACACCTTC
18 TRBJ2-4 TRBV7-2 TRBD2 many CASSLARLAGLAKNIQYF TGTGCCAGCAGCTTAGCTCGCCTAGCGGGGCTAGCCAAAAACATTCAGTACTTC
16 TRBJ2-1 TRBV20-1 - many CSARDPGTHSYNEQFF TGCAGTGCTAGAGATCCGGGAACACACTCCTACAATGAGCAGTTCTTC
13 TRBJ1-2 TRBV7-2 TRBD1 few CASSKGQSYGYTF TGTGCCAGCTCAAAGGGACAGAGCTATGGCTACACCTTC
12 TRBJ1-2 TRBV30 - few CAWSEGDYGYTF TGTGCCTGGTCCGAGGGGGACTATGGCTACACCTTC
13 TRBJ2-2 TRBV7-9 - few CASSLHATGELFF TGTGCCAGCAGCTTACACGCCACCGGGGAGCTGTTTTTT
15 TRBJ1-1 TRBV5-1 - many CASSFDLGPNTEAFF TGCGCCAGCAGCTTTGATCTGGGGCCGAACACTGAAGCTTTCTTT
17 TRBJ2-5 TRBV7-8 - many CASSLARQVRLQETQYF TGTGCCAGCAGCTTAGCAAGACAGGTCAGACTCCAAGAGACCCAGTACTTC
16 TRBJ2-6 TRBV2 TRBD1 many CASIGTGGAGANVLTF TGTGCCAGCATCGGGACAGGGGGCGCTGGGGCCAACGTCCTGACTTTC
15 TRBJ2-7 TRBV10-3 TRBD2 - CAISEEREITNEQYF TGTGCCATCAGTGAGGAGCGGGAGATCACCAACGAGCAGTACTTC
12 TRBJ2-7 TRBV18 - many CASSPRADEQYF TGTGCCAGCTCACCAAGGGCTGACGAGCAGTACTTC
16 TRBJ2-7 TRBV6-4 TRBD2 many CASSHFPEREGHEQYF TGTGCCAGCAGTCACTTCCCCGAGCGGGAGGGCCACGAGCAGTACTTC
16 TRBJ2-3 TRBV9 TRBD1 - CASSERTGGFTDTQYF TGTGCCAGCAGCGAGAGGACAGGGGGCTTCACAGATACGCAGTATTTT